This TCR beta chain was sequenced during a study of T-cell reconstitution after alpha-beta-depleted transplantation in children. It was with unique molecular identifiers that the TCRbeta library was prepared. TCRdb used MiXCR to reprocess the PCR reads, holding one entry per CDR3 protein. In the table there are about 200,000 distinct CDR3 sequences, about 6% of which are singletons. This clonotype was seen a handful of times. Antigen specificity is unknown. This CDR3 comprises 16 residues. Germline V lookup: CDR1 SGHTA, CDR2 FQGNSA. With V trimmed by 3 bases and J by 0 bases, 8 bases remained unmatched. Study results and caveats: Newly produced T cells mostly accounted for T-cell counts and diversity one year post-transplant.

This TCR came from a girl under two years old with combined immunodeficiency, due to receive a stem cell transplant. The source material was PBMCs, sampled before TCRalphabeta/CD19-depleted stem cell transplant. This chain joins TRBV7-2 and TRBJ2-7; 7 bases align to TRBD1. The CDR3 here is CASSFGPGTASYEQYF. The CDR3 nucleotides read TGTGCCAGCAGCTTCGGACCCGGGACAGCCTCCTACGAGCAGTACTTC.